The TCR beta chain under discussion was sequenced for a study of T cell responses to AZD1222 COVID-19 vaccine. Broader study findings: Without day 14 samples, only post-peak T cell repertoires were studied.

Points on this clone: The antigen remains undetermined.

Germline assignment: CDR1 MGHDK and CDR2 SYGVNS. The V gene lost 1 base and the J gene lost 1 base, with 13 bases spanning the gap. The CDR3 is made up of 16 amino acids. TCRdb's copy holds only in-frame clones and misses some; the assay was immunoSEQ multiplex PCR. This sample yields approximately 140,000 clones, of which about 93% are seen a single time; around 1.9% belongs to the top ten. The receptor's source is an adult in good health. Source: peripheral blood, taken on day 0 of AZD1222 vaccination. This chain uses TRBV25-1 with TRBJ1-1, with D possibly TRBD1 on 6 matching bases. The CDR3 loop reads CASSEWIGGENTEAFF. For the CDR3, the DNA is TGTGCCAGCAGTGAATGGATCGGGGGCGAGAACACTGAAGCTTTCTTT.